Following are 5 T cell receptor beta chains from one sample sequenced in a study of CD8 T cells in Susac syndrome. cDNA came from approximately 0.5 to 1 ug RNA primed by random hexamers. TCRdb re-called the immunoSEQ multiplex PCR reads with MiXCR, one entry per CDR3 protein. The table records 300,000 or so distinct CDR3 sequences, 92% of them present only once. Sequenced: CD4+ T cells from PBMCs. All receptors derive from a human donor with multiple sclerosis.

This chain uses TRBV11-2 with TRBJ2-5; D possibly corresponds to TRBD2 (5 bases). Trimming removed 5 bases at V and 2 bases at J, with 12 bases between. Germline V gene data show CDR1 as SGHAT and CDR2 as FQNNGV. This CDR3 comprises 14 residues. The CDR3 region is CASSPGLDQETQYF. The CDR3 DNA is TGTGCCAGCAGCCCCGGACTGGATCAAGAGACCCAGTACTTC.

In regard to this clonotype: It is unclear where the CDR3 begins or ends on the DNA, so no DNA is shown, and the CDR3 is as TCRdb lists it. The J gene is TRBJ1-4, the V gene TRBV7-9. The V gene's germline CDR1 is SEHNR and CDR2 FQNEAQ (reference sequence). The CDR3 region is 15 residues in length, termini included. The CDR3 here is CASSSSAATNEKLFF.

V and J are TRBV6-1 and TRBJ1-5; D is uncertain. V was clipped by 2 bases and J by 6 bases, with 8 bases between them. Germline CDR1 and CDR2: MNHNS and SASEGT. The CDR3 is made up of 13 amino acids. CDR3 nucleotides: TGTGCCAGCAGTGAACTTGATCTTCAGCCCCAGCATTTT. Its protein product is CASSELDLQPQHF.

The chain recombines TRBV5-1 with TRBJ1-2; tentatively, D is TRBD1 (6 bases). CDR1 SGHRS and CDR2 YFSETQ come from the germline V gene. This CDR3 has 15 residues. Trimming shortened V by 2 bases and J by 1 base, and 12 bases separated the two germline ends. The CDR3 loop is CASSFAGTHNYGYTF. The CDR3 DNA follows: TGCGCCAGCAGCTTCGCCGGGACACATAACTATGGCTACACCTTC. Combining the CDR3 with reference TRBV5-1 and TRBJ1-2 gives the whole variable domain KAGVTQTPRYLIKTRGQQVTLSCSPISGHRSVSWYQQTPGQGLQFLFEYFSETQRNKGNFPGRFSGRQFSNSRSEMNVSTLELGDSALYLCASSFAGTHNYGYTFGSGTRLTVV.

The chain couples TRBV3-1 to TRBJ2-1; D unresolved. Per the germline V gene, CDR1 is LGHDT and CDR2 is YNNKEL (reference sequence). V was pared by 1 base and J by 4 bases, with 17 bases between. The CDR3 consists of 17 residues. CDR3 region: CASSQAARVGSYNEQFF. In nucleotides, the CDR3 is TGTGCCAGCAGCCAAGCGGCCCGGGTGGGATCTTACAATGAGCAGTTCTTC.